Listed here are 10 T cell receptor beta chains from one sample, sequenced in a study of CD8 T cells in Susac syndrome. Random hexamers were used to reverse transcribe about 0.5 to 1 ug of RNA. TCRdb re-derived calls from the immunoSEQ multiplex PCR reads in MiXCR, one entry per CDR3 protein. The top ten clones hold around 0.07% of a sample with around 300,000 distinct CDR3 sequences, around 90% of them seen once. Sample: CD4+ T cells from PBMCs. These receptors were obtained from a human donor with multiple sclerosis.

This clonotype occurred once. The chain links TRBV4-3 to TRBJ2-1; D may be TRBD2 (5 bases). The V gene's germline CDR1 is LGHNA and CDR2 YSLEER. Deletions cut 1 base from V and 9 bases from J, with 13 bases between. The CDR3 is made up of 14 amino acids. CDR3 nucleotides: TGCGCCAGCAGCCAAGTAATTCTCCGGGGTGAGCAGTTCTTC. It encodes CASSQVILRGEQFF.

In its sample, this clonotype was seen once. The J gene is TRBJ1-4, the V gene TRBV5-1, with a possible D match to TRBD1 (6 bases). Trimming stripped 2 bases from V and 8 bases from J, with 16 bases between. CDR1 is SGHRS, CDR2 YFSETQ, per germline. The CDR3 totals 15 residues. In nucleotides, the CDR3 is TGCGCCAGCAGCTTTAGTACGGGGGCAGTGGAAAAACTGTTTTTT. Translated: CASSFSTGAVEKLFF. Complete variable domain (other parts from reference TRBV5-1 and TRBJ1-4): KAGVTQTPRYLIKTRGQQVTLSCSPISGHRSVSWYQQTPGQGLQFLFEYFSETQRNKGNFPGRFSGRQFSNSRSEMNVSTLELGDSALYLCASSFSTGAVEKLFFGSGTQLSVL.

The chain uses TRBV2 and TRBJ2-1; D may be TRBD2 (6 bases). CDR3 length: 16 residues. V was cut by 1 base and J by 4 bases, with 14 bases left in between. Germline loops: CDR1 SNHLY, CDR2 FYNNEI. CDR3 sequence (DNA): TGTGCCAGCAGTGAAGTAGGAATGGCGGGGTACAATGAGCAGTTCTTC. It is translated as CASSEVGMAGYNEQFF.

The V gene is TRBV20-1, the J gene TRBJ1-5, with D possibly being TRBD1 (5 bases). This CDR3 has 15 residues. The germline V gene encodes CDR1 DFQATT and CDR2 SNEGSKA (reference sequence). Trimming took off 3 bases at V and 6 bases at J, with 18 bases between the two ends. CDR3 nucleotide sequence: TGCAGTGCTAGCCGGGACCTTTACCAGGGTCAGCCCCAGCATTTT. This encodes CSASRDLYQGQPQHF.

V and J are TRBV3-1 and TRBJ2-2; tentative D call: TRBD2 (6 bases). This CDR3 contains 17 residues. V gave up 0 bases and J gave up 7 bases, with 18 bases separating them. Germline CDR1 is LGHDT and CDR2 is YNNKEL (reference sequence). The CDR3 region is CASSQDQFTGVVGELFF. As DNA, the CDR3 is TGTGCCAGCAGCCAAGATCAGTTTACGGGAGTGGTCGGGGAGCTGTTTTTT.

The chain links TRBV29-1 to TRBJ2-3, with a possible D match to TRBD1 (6 bases). The CDR3 spans 13 residues. The V end lost 6 bases, the J end lost 6 bases, and 16 bases lay between the germline ends. Germline lookup yields CDR1 SQVTM and CDR2 ANQGSEA. The CDR3 DNA is TGCAGCGTCGCCCAAGGGGGTTCGGATACGCAGTATTTT. Its translation: CSVAQGGSDTQYF.

The chain is built from TRBV30 and TRBJ2-2, with TRBD2 as a possible D gene (5 bases). Deletions cut 3 bases from V and 5 bases from J, with 16 bases between. In germline, CDR1 is GTSNPN, CDR2 SVGIG (reference sequence). The CDR3 has 15 residues. The CDR3 DNA reads as TGTGCCTGGAGAGGGTATCTTTGGAGGACCGGGGAGCTGTTTTTT. Translated: CAWRGYLWRTGELFF.

The CDR3 region is CASSMRGQETQYF. The CDR3 DNA is TGTGCCAGTAGTATGCGGGGACAAGAGACCCAGTACTTC. V is TRBV19 and J is TRBJ2-5; tentatively, D is TRBD2 (6 bases). The CDR3 runs 13 residues. V lost 3 bases, J lost 2 bases, and 7 bases lay in between. Germline V gene data show CDR1 as LNHDA and CDR2 as SQIVND (reference sequence).

The V call is TRBV10-1, the J call TRBJ1-5; D is undetermined. Trimming pared 4 bases from V and 9 bases from J, leaving 10 bases between. CDR1 WNHNN and CDR2 SYGVQD come from the germline V gene (reference sequence). CDR3 length: 12 residues. This CDR3 is CASSVNDGPQHF. The CDR3 nucleotides are TGCGCCAGCAGTGTCAACGATGGGCCCCAGCATTTT.

The V and J genes are TRBV7-8 and TRBJ2-3; TRBD1 aligns across 8 bases. With 5 bases clipped from V and 3 bases from J, the junction kept 10 bases outside the gene matches. This CDR3 is 16 amino acids long. Germline CDR1 is SGHVS and CDR2 is FQNEAQ. The CDR3 loop is CASSLDRGGPTDTQYF. As DNA, the CDR3 is TGTGCCAGCAGCCTCGACAGGGGAGGTCCGACAGATACGCAGTATTTT. The full variable domain, with the rest looked up from reference TRBV7-8 and TRBJ2-3, is GAGVSQSPRYKVAKRGQDVALRCDPISGHVSLFWYQQALGQGPEFLTYFQNEAQLDKSGLPSDRFFAERPEGSVSTLKIQRTQQEDSAVYLCASSLDRGGPTDTQYFGPGTRLTVL.